This is a list of T cell receptor beta chains from one sample in a study of T-cell memory formation after mild COVID-19. TCRdb ran MiXCR on the 5' RACE reads and lists one entry per CDR3 protein. The sample comprises 300,000 to 400,000 distinct CDR3 sequences, about 16% of which are singletons, and about 20% rests with the top ten. Sequenced material: PBMCs or a T cell subset sorted from them (not recorded which). All receptors derive from a young man who had mild COVID-19 (a few samples of this study predate the infection). Cell type and time point are not known. The CDR3 runs from the conserved cysteine through the conserved F or W. A D gene is named only where the DNA matches it firmly. Size values are once, few and many counts, or a class for expanded clones, and some rows have none.

clone_size	v_call	d_call	j_call	cdr3_aa	cdr3_nt
-	TRBV5-1	TRBD2	TRBJ2-2	CASSLAVAGGTGELFF	TGCGCCAGCAGCTTGGCCGTAGCGGGAGGGACCGGGGAGCTGTTTTTT
few	TRBV18	-	TRBJ2-5	CASSPGLGEETQYF	TGTGCCAGCTCACCAGGGCTAGGGGAAGAGACCCAGTACTTC
-	TRBV20-1	-	TRBJ2-5	CSASILWETQYF	TGCAGTGCTAGTATTCTTTGGGAGACCCAGTACTTC
-	TRBV5-4	TRBD2	TRBJ2-2	CASSLVSGVNTGELFF	TGTGCCAGCAGCTTGGTTAGCGGGGTGAACACCGGGGAGCTGTTTTTT
few	TRBV4-1	-	TRBJ2-5	CASSHHSGAETQYF	TGCGCCAGCAGCCACCATTCGGGGGCCGAGACCCAGTACTTC
many	TRBV7-6	-	TRBJ1-1	CASSLSLGAEAFF	TGTGCCAGCAGCTTATCTCTGGGGGCTGAAGCTTTCTTT
-	TRBV30	-	TRBJ2-1	CAWSVTGEGQFF	TGTGCCTGGAGTGTAACGGGTGAGGGGCAGTTCTTC
-	TRBV10-3	-	TRBJ2-5	CAISDREGTQYF	TGTGCCATCAGTGACCGCGAGGGGACCCAGTACTTC
-	TRBV7-9	TRBD1	TRBJ2-4	CASSRTGGDSKNIQYF	TGTGCCAGCAGCCGCACAGGGGGCGATTCCAAAAACATTCAGTACTTC
few	TRBV12-3/TRBV12-4	-	TRBJ1-1	CASIPSRQVMNTEAFF	TGTGCCAGCATCCCAAGCCGACAGGTGATGAACACTGAAGCTTTCTTT
few	TRBV27	-	TRBJ2-7	CASMVGGGDEQYF	TGTGCCAGCATGGTGGGGGGAGGAGACGAGCAGTACTTC
many	TRBV5-1	-	TRBJ2-7	CASSGLGYEQYF	TGCGCCAGCAGCGGATTGGGGTACGAGCAGTACTTC
many	TRBV7-3	-	TRBJ2-3	CASSFGLSTDTQYF	TGTGCCAGCAGCTTCGGGCTTAGCACAGATACGCAGTATTTT
-	TRBV7-2	-	TRBJ2-1	CASSIGVEQFF	TGTGCCAGCAGCATCGGGGTTGAGCAGTTCTTC
few	TRBV15	-	TRBJ2-2	CATSRDLTGELFF	TGTGCCACCAGCAGAGATTTGACCGGGGAGCTGTTTTTT
-	TRBV4-1	-	TRBJ2-2	CASSQDRGDTGELFF	TGCGCCAGCAGCCAAGACAGGGGTGACACCGGGGAGCTGTTTTTT
-	TRBV5-1	-	TRBJ2-2	CASSLALDRANTGELFF	TGCGCCAGCAGCTTGGCCCTGGATAGGGCGAACACCGGGGAGCTGTTTTTT
-	TRBV27	-	TRBJ2-1	CASSFLGHNEQFF	TGTGCCAGCAGTTTTTTGGGACACAATGAGCAGTTCTTC
many	TRBV11-3	-	TRBJ2-2	CASSLSDGGELFF	TGTGCCAGCAGCTTGTCGGACGGCGGGGAGCTGTTTTTT
many	TRBV2	TRBD2	TRBJ2-1	CASLTSGGAGEQFF	TGTGCCAGCCTAACCAGCGGGGGGGCGGGTGAGCAGTTCTTC
-	TRBV28	-	TRBJ2-1	CASSSLQDYTQGEQFF	TGTGCCAGCAGTTCCCTTCAGGATTACACGCAGGGCGAGCAGTTCTTC
-	TRBV24-1	-	TRBJ2-2	CATSDLRDTGELFF	TGTGCCACCAGTGATTTGCGGGATACCGGGGAGCTGTTTTTT
many	TRBV12-3/TRBV12-4	-	TRBJ2-1	CASSSFGGGPAYNEQFF	TGTGCCAGCAGTTCCTTTGGGGGGGGCCCGGCCTACAATGAGCAGTTCTTC